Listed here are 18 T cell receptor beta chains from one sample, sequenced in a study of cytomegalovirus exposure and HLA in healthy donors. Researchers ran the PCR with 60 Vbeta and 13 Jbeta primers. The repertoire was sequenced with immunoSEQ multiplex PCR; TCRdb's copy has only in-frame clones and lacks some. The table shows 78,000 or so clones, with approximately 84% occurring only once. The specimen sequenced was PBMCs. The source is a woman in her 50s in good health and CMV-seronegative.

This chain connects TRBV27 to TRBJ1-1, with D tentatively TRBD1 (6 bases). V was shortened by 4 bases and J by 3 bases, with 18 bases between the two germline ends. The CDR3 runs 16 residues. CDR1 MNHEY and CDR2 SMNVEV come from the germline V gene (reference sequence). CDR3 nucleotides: TGTGCCAGCAGTTCACTAAACAGGGTGGGCTACACTGAAGCTTTCTTT. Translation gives CASSSLNRVGYTEAFF.

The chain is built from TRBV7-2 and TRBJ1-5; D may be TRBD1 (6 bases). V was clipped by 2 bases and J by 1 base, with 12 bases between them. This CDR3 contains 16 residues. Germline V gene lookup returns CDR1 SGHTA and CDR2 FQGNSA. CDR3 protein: CASSLWGRGSNQPQHF. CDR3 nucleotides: TGTGCCAGCAGCTTATGGGGCAGGGGAAGCAATCAGCCCCAGCATTTT. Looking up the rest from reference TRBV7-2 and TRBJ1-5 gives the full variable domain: GAGVSQSPSNKVTEKGKDVELRCDPISGHTALYWYRQSLGQGLEFLIYFQGNSAPDKSGLPSDRFSAERTGGSVSTLTIQRTQQEDSAVYLCASSLWGRGSNQPQHFGDGTRLSIL.

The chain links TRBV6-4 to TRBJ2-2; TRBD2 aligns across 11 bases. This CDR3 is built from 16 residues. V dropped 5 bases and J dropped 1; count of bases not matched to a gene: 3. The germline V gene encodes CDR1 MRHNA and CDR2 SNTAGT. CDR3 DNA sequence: TGTGCCAGCAGTTCGCTAGCGGGGGGGAACACCGGGGAGCTGTTTTTT. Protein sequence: CASSSLAGGNTGELFF.

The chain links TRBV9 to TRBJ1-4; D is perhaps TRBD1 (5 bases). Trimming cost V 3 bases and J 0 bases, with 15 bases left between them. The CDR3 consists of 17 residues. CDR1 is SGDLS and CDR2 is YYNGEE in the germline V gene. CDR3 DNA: TGTGCCAGCAGCGCCCGACGGGGGGGAGCAACTAATGAAAAACTGTTTTTT. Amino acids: CASSARRGGATNEKLFF.

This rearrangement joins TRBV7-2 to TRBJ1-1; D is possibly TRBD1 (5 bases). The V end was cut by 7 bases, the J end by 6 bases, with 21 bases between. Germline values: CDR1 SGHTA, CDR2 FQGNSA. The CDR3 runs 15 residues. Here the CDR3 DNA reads TGTGCCAGCACCCCCTCAGGAGGGGTTGGACCTGAAGCTTTCTTT. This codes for CASTPSGGVGPEAFF.

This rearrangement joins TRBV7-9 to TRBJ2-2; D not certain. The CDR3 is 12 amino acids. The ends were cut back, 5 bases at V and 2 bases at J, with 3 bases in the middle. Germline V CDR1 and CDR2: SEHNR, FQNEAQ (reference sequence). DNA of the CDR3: TGTGCCAGCAGCCCAAACACCGGGGAGCTGTTTTTT. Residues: CASSPNTGELFF.

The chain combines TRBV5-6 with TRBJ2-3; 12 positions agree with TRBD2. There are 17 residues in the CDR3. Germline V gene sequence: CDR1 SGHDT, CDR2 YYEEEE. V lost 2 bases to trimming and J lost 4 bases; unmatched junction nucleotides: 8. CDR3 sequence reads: CASSFPPGLAGSDTQYF. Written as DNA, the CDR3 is TGTGCCAGCAGCTTTCCCCCGGGACTAGCGGGTTCAGATACGCAGTATTTT.

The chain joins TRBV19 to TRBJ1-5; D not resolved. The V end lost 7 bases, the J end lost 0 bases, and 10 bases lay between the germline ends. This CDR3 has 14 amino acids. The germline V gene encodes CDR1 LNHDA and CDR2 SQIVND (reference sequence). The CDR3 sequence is CASNGGNSNQPQHF. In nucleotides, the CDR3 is TGTGCCAGTAATGGAGGGAATAGCAATCAGCCCCAGCATTTT.

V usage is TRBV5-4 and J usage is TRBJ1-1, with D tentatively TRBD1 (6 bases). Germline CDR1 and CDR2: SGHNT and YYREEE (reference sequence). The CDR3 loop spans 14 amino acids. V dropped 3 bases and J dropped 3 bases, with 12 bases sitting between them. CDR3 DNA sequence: TGTGCCAGCAGCTCCCAACAGGGAGACACTGAAGCTTTCTTT. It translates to CASSSQQGDTEAFF.

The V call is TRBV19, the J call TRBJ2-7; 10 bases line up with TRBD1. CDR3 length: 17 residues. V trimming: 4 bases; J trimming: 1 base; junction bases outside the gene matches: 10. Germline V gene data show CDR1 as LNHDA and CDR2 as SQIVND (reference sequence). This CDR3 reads CASSTLRQGAESYEQYF. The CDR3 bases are TGTGCCAGTAGTACTCTACGACAGGGGGCCGAATCCTACGAGCAGTACTTC. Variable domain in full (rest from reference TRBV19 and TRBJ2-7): DGGITQSPKYLFRKEGQNVTLSCEQNLNHDAMYWYRQDPGQGLRLIYYSQIVNDFQKGDIAEGYSVSREKKESFPLTVTSAQKNPTAFYLCASSTLRQGAESYEQYFGPGTRLTVT.

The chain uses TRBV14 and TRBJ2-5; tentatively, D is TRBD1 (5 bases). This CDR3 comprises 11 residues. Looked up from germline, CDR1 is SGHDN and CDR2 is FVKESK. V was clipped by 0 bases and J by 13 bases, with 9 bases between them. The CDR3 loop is CASSQDRVRYF. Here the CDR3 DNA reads TGTGCCAGCAGCCAAGACAGGGTTCGGTACTTC.

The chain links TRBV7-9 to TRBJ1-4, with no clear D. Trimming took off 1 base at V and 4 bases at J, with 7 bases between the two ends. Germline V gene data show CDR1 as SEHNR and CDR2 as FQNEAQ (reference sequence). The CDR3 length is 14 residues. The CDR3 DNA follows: TGTGCCAGCAGCTTAGTCGGTATTAATGAAAAACTGTTTTTT. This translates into CASSLVGINEKLFF.

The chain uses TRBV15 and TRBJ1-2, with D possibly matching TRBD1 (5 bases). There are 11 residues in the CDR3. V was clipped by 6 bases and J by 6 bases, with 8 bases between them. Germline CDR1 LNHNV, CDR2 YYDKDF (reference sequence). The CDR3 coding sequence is TGTGCCACCAGTGCCAGGGATGGCTACACCTTC. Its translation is CATSARDGYTF.

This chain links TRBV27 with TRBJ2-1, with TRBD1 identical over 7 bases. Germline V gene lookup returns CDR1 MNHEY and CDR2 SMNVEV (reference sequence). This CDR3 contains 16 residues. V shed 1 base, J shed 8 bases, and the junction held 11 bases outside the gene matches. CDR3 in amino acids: CASSLFYTQGEDEQFF. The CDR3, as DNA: TGTGCCAGCAGTTTATTCTATACGCAGGGGGAAGATGAGCAGTTCTTC.

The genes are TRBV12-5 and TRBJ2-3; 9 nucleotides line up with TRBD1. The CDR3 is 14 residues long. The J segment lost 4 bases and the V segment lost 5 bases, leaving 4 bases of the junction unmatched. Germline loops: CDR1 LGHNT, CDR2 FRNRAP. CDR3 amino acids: CASGPRDRADTQYF. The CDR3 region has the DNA TGTGCTAGTGGTCCCCGGGACAGGGCAGATACGCAGTATTTT. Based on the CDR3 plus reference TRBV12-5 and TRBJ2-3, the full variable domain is DARVTQTPRHKVTEMGQEVTMRCQPILGHNTVFWYRQTMMQGLELLAYFRNRAPLDDSGMPKDRFSAEMPDATLATLKIQPSEPRDSAVYFCASGPRDRADTQYFGPGTRLTVL.

This CDR3 reads CASSVQGYTEAFF. CDR3 in DNA: TGTGCCAGCAGCGTACAGGGATACACTGAAGCTTTCTTT. The chain joins TRBV9 to TRBJ1-1, with D possibly TRBD1 on 5 matching bases. Per the germline V gene, CDR1 is SGDLS and CDR2 is YYNGEE. This CDR3 has 13 amino acids. V was trimmed by 1 base and J by 3 bases, leaving 7 bases between them. Together with reference TRBV9 and TRBJ1-1, the CDR3 gives the full variable domain: DSGVTQTPKHLITATGQRVTLRCSPRSGDLSVYWYQQSLDQGLQFLIQYYNGEERAKGNILERFSAQQFPDLHSELNLSSLELGDSALYFCASSVQGYTEAFFGQGTRLTVV.

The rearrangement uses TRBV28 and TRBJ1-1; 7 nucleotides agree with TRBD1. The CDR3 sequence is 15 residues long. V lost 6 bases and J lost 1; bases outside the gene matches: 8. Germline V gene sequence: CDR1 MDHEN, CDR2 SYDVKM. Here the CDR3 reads CASRRPGTANTEAFF. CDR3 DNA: TGTGCCAGCAGGAGACCCGGGACAGCGAACACTGAAGCTTTCTTT.

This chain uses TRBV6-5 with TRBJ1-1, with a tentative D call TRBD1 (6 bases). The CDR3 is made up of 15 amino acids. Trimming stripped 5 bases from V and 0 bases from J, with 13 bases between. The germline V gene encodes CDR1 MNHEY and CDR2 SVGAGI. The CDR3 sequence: CASSRNREMNTEAFF. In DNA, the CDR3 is TGTGCCAGCAGTCGAAACAGGGAAATGAACACTGAAGCTTTCTTT.